Listed below are T cell receptor beta chains from one sample, sequenced in a study of T cell responses to AZD1222 COVID-19 vaccine. Produced via immunoSEQ multiplex PCR; TCRdb's table is partial and in-frame only. The table lists approximately 100,000 clones, more than 75% of them singletons. This sample comprised peripheral blood, obtained on day 0 of AZD1222 vaccination. The source of these receptors is an adult in good health. Each CDR3 is given with its conserved first and last residue. D genes are given only for firm matches. Rows may omit the clone size; those that give it use once, few, many or a size class.

size	V	J	D	CDR3	DNA
NA	TRBV29-1	TRBJ2-2	NA	CSVLGADTGELFF	TGCAGCGTTCTCGGGGCGGACACCGGGGAGCTGTTTTTT
NA	TRBV9	TRBJ1-2	TRBD1	CASTHIPEVQGDYGYTF	TGTGCCAGCACCCACATTCCAGAGGTACAGGGGGACTATGGCTACACCTTC
NA	TRBV3-1/TRBV3-2	TRBJ2-7	NA	CASSRSGRASYEQYF	TGTGCCAGCAGCCGATCGGGACGGGCGTCCTACGAGCAGTACTTC
NA	TRBV7-2	TRBJ2-3	NA	CASSSNRPDTQYF	TGTGCCAGCAGCTCAAATCGTCCGGATACGCAGTATTTT
few	TRBV3-1/TRBV3-2	TRBJ1-1	NA	CASSQPGRGLEAFF	TGTGCCAGCAGCCAACCGGGACGGGGACTTGAAGCTTTCTTT
NA	TRBV6-5	TRBJ1-5	NA	CASSKTRGEQPQHF	TGTGCCAGCAGTAAGACCAGGGGTGAGCAGCCCCAGCATTTT
NA	TRBV2	TRBJ2-5	TRBD2	CASSNQGTSGGKETQYF	TGTGCCAGCAGTAACCAAGGGACTAGCGGGGGCAAAGAGACCCAGTACTTC
NA	TRBV10-3	TRBJ2-3	NA	CAIRSVRSTDTQYF	TGTGCCATACGAAGTGTAAGAAGCACAGATACGCAGTATTTT
NA	TRBV5-6	TRBJ2-7	NA	CASSYSSYEQYF	TGTGCCAGCAGTTATAGCTCCTACGAGCAGTACTTC
NA	TRBV7-3	TRBJ1-1	NA	CASSLMSRTEAFF	TGTGCCAGCAGCTTAATGTCGAGAACTGAAGCTTTCTTT
NA	TRBV19	TRBJ1-1	NA	CASLRGRGEAFF	TGTGCCAGTCTCAGGGGTCGCGGTGAAGCTTTCTTT
NA	TRBV27	TRBJ2-1	NA	CASSFFGTQFNEQFF	TGTGCCAGCAGTTTTTTCGGGACCCAATTCAATGAGCAGTTCTTC
NA	TRBV7-8	TRBJ1-5	NA	CASSSLPGPYQPQHF	TGTGCCAGCAGCTCCCTCCCGGGTCCCTATCAGCCCCAGCATTTT
NA	TRBV10-1	TRBJ2-7	TRBD2	CASSESSGGGPYEQYF	TGCGCCAGCAGTGAGTCAAGCGGGGGAGGCCCCTACGAGCAGTACTTC